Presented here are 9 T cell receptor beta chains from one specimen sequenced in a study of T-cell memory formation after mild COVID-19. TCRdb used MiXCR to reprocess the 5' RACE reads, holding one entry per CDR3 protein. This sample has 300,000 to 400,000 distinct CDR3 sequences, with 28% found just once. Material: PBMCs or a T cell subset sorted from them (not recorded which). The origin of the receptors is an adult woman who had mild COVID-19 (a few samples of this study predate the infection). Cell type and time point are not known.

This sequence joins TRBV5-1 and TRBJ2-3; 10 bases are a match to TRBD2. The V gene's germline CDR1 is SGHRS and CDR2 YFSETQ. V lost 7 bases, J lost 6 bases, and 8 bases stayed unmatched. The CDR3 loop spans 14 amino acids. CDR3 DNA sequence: TGCGCCAGCCGTGGAGCGGGGGGGCTGGATACGCAGTATTTT. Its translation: CASRGAGGLDTQYF.

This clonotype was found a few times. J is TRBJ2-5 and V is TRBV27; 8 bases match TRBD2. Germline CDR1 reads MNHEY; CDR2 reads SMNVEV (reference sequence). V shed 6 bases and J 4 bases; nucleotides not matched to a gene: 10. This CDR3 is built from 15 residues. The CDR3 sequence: CASRTERGFVETQYF. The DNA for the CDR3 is TGTGCCAGCAGGACTGAGCGGGGGTTCGTAGAGACCCAGTACTTC.

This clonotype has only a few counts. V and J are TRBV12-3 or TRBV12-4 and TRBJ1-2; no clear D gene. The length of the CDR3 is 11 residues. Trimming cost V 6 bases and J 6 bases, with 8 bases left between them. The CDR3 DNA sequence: TGTGCCAGCAGCCTCCGGGATGGCTACACCTTC. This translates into CASSLRDGYTF.

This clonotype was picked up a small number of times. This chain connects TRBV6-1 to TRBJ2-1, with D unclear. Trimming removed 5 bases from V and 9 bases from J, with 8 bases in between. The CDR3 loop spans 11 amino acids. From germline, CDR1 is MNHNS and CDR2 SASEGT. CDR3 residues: CASSPRLEQFF. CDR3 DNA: TGTGCCAGCAGTCCCCGACTTGAGCAGTTCTTC.

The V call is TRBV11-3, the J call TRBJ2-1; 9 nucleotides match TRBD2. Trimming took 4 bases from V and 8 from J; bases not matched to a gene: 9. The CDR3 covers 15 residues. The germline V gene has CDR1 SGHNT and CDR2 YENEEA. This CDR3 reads CASSSLASGMDEQFF. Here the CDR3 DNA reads TGTGCCAGCAGCTCCCTGGCTAGCGGGATGGATGAGCAGTTCTTC. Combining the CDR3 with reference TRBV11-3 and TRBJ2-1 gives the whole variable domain EAGVVQSPRYKIIEKKQPVAFWCNPISGHNTLYWYLQNLGQGPELLIRYENEEAVDDSQLPKDRFSAERLKGVDSTLKIQPAELGDSAVYLCASSSLASGMDEQFFGPGTRLTVL.

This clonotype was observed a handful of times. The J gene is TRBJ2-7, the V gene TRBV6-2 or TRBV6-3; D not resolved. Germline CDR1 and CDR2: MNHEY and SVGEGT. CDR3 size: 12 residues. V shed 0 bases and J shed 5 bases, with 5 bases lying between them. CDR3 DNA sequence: TGTGCCAGCAGTTACTCCTTCGACGAGCAGTACTTC. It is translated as CASSYSFDEQYF.

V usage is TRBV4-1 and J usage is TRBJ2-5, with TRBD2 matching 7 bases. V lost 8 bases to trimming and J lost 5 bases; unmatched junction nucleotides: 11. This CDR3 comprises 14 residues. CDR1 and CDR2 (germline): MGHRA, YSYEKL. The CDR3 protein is CASGRFLGGETQYF. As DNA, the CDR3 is TGCGCCAGCGGCCGTTTTCTGGGAGGGGAGACCCAGTACTTC.

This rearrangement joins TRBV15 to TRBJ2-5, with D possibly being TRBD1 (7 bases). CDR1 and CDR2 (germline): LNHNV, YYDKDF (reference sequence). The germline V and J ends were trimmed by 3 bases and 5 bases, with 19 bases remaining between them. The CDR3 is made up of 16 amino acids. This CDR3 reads CATSRNRGLAVETQYF. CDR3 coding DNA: TGTGCCACCAGCAGGAACAGGGGACTCGCGGTGGAGACCCAGTACTTC.

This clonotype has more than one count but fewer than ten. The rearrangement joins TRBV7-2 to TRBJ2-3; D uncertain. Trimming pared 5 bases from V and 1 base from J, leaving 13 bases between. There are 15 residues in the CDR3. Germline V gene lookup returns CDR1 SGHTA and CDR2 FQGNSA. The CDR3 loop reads CASSNKGRRTDTQYF. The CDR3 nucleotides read TGTGCCAGCAGCAATAAAGGCCGCCGCACAGATACGCAGTATTTT. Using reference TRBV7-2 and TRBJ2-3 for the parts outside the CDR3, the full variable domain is GAGVSQSPSNKVTEKGKDVELRCDPISGHTALYWYRQSLGQGLEFLIYFQGNSAPDKSGLPSDRFSAERTGGSVSTLTIQRTQQEDSAVYLCASSNKGRRTDTQYFGPGTRLTVL.